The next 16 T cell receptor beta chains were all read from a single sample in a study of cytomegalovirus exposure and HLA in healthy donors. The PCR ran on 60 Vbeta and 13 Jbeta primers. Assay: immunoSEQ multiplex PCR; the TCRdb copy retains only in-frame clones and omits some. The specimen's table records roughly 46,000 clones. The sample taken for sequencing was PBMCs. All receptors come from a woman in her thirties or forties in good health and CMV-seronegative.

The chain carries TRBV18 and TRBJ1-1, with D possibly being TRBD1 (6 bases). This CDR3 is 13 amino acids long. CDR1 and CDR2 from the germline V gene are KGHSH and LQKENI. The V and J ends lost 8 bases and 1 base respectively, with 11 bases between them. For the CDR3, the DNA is TGTGCCAGCCGAGGACAGACGAACACTGAAGCTTTCTTT. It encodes CASRGQTNTEAFF.

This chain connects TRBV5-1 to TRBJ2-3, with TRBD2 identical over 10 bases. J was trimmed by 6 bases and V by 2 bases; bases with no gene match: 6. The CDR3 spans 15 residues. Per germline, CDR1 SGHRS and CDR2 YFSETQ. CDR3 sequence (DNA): TGCGCCAGCAGCTTCCTAGCGGGAGATTGGGATACGCAGTATTTT. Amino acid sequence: CASSFLAGDWDTQYF. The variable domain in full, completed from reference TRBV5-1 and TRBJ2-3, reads KAGVTQTPRYLIKTRGQQVTLSCSPISGHRSVSWYQQTPGQGLQFLFEYFSETQRNKGNFPGRFSGRQFSNSRSEMNVSTLELGDSALYLCASSFLAGDWDTQYFGPGTRLTVL.

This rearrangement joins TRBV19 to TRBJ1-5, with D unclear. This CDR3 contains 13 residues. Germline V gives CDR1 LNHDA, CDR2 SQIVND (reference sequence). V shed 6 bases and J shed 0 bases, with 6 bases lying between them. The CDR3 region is CASSPDSNQPQHF. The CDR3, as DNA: TGTGCCAGTAGCCCAGATAGCAATCAGCCCCAGCATTTT.

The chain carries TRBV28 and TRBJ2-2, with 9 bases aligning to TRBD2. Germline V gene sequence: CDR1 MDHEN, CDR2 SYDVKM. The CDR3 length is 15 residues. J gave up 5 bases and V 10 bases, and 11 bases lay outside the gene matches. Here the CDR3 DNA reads TGTGCCACCTCGAGTAGCGGGAGTAGGACCGGGGAGCTGTTTTTT. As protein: CATSSSGSRTGELFF.

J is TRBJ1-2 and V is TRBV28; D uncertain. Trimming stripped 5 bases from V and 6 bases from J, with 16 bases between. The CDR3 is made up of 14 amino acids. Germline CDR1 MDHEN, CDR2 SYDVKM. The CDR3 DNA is TGTGCCAGCAGTATCCTTCGTTTAGCTCATGGCTACACCTTC. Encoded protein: CASSILRLAHGYTF.

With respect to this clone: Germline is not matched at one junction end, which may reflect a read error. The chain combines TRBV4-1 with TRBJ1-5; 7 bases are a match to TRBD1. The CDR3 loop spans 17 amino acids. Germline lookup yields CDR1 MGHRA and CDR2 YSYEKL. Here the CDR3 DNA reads TGCGCCAGCAGCCACCCCAGCGGGGGGGACAGCAATCAGCACCAGCATTTT. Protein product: CASSHPSGGDSNQHQHF.

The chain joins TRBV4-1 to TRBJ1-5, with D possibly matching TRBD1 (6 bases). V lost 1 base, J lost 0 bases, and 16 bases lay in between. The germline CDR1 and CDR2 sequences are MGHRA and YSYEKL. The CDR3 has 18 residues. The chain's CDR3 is CASSQALGGAYSNQPQHF. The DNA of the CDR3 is TGCGCCAGCAGCCAAGCTTTAGGGGGTGCATATAGCAATCAGCCCCAGCATTTT.

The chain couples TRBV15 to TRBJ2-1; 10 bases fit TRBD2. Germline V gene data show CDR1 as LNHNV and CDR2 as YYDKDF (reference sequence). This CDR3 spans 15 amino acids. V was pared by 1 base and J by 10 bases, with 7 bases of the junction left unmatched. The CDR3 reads CATSRVRLAGDEQFF. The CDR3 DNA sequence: TGTGCCACCAGCAGAGTGCGGCTAGCGGGAGACGAGCAGTTCTTC.

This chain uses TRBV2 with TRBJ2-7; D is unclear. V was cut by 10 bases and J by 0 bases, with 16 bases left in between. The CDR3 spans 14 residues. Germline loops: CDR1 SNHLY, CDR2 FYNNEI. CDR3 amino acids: CATQQQKSSYEQYF. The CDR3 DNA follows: TGTGCCACTCAACAACAAAAGTCCTCCTACGAGCAGTACTTC.

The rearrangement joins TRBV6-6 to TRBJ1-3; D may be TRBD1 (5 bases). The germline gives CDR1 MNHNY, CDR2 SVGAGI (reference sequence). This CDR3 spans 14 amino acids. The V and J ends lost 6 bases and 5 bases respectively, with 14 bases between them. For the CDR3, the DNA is TGTGCCAGCAGGGACACTGACACCAGAAACACCATATATTTT. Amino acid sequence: CASRDTDTRNTIYF.

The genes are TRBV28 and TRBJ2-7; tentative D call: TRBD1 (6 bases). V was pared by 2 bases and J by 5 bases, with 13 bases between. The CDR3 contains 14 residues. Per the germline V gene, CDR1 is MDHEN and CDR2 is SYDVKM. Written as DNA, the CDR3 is TGTGCCAGCAGTTTAGTGGGCAGGGGCCACGAGCAGTACTTC. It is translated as CASSLVGRGHEQYF. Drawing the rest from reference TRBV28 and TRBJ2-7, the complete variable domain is DVKVTQSSRYLVKRTGEKVFLECVQDMDHENMFWYRQDPGLGLRLIYFSYDVKMKEKGDIPEGYSVSREKKERFSLILESASTNQTSMYLCASSLVGRGHEQYFGPGTRLTVT.

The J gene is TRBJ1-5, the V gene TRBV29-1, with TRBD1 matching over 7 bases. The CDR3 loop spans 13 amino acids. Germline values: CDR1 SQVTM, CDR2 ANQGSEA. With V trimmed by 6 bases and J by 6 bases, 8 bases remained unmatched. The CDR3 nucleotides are TGCAGCGTAGGGACAGCCCCCGGTCAGCCCCAGCATTTT. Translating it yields CSVGTAPGQPQHF.

The CDR3: CASSVPGRVQFF. CDR3 nucleotide sequence: TGTGCCAGCAGCGTTCCGGGAAGGGTGCAGTTCTTC. The chain has TRBV9 and TRBJ2-1, with D possibly TRBD2 on 5 matching bases. This CDR3 has 12 amino acids. CDR1 and CDR2 (germline): SGDLS, YYNGEE. The V end lost 2 bases, the J end lost 12 bases, and 12 bases lay between the germline ends. Supplemented by reference TRBV9 and TRBJ2-1, the full variable domain reads DSGVTQTPKHLITATGQRVTLRCSPRSGDLSVYWYQQSLDQGLQFLIQYYNGEERAKGNILERFSAQQFPDLHSELNLSSLELGDSALYFCASSVPGRVQFFGPGTRLTVL.

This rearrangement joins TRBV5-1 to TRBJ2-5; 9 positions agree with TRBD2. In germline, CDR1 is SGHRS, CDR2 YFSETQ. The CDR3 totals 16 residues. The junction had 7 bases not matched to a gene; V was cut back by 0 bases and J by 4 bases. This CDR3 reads CASSLEGSGRGETQYF. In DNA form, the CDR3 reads TGCGCCAGCAGCTTGGAAGGTAGCGGGAGAGGAGAGACCCAGTACTTC.

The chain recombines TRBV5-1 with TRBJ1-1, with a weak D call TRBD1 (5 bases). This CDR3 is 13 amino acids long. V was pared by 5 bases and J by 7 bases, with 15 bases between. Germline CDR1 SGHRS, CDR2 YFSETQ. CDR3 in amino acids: CASSKVAGVEAFF. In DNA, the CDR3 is TGCGCCAGCAGTAAGGTAGCGGGGGTTGAAGCTTTCTTT. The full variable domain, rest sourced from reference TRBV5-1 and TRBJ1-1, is KAGVTQTPRYLIKTRGQQVTLSCSPISGHRSVSWYQQTPGQGLQFLFEYFSETQRNKGNFPGRFSGRQFSNSRSEMNVSTLELGDSALYLCASSKVAGVEAFFGQGTRLTVV.

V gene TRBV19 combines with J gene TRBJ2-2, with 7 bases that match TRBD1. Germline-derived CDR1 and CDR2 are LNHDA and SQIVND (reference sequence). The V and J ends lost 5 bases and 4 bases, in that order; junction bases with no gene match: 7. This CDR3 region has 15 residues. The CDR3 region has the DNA TGTGCCAGTAGTCTGACAGGGCCTCTCACCGGGGAGCTGTTTTTT. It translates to CASSLTGPLTGELFF.